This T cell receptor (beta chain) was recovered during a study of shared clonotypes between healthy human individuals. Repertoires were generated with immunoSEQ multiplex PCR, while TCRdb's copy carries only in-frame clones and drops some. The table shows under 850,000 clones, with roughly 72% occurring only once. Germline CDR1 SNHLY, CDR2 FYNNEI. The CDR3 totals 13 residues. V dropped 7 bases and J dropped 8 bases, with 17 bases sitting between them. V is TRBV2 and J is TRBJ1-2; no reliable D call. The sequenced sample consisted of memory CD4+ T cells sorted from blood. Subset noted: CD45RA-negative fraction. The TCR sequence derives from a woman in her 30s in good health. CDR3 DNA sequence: TGTGCCAGCACCCAGAGAGAGGTTACCGGCTACACCTTC. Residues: CASTQREVTGYTF.